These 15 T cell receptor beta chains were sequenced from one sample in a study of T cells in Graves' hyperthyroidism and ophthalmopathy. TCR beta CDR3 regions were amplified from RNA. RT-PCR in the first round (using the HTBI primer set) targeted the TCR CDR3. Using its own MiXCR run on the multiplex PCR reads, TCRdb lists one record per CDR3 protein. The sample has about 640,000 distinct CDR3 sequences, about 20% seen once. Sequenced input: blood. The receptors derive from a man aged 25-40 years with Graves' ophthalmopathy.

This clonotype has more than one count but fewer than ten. CDR3 sequence (DNA): TGCAGCGTTGCCGGGGGCGACACTGAAGCTTTCTTT. As protein: CSVAGGDTEAFF. This chain uses TRBV29-1 with TRBJ1-1; D may be TRBD1 (6 bases). This CDR3 has 12 residues. Germline assignment: CDR1 SQVTM and CDR2 ANQGSEA. V dropped 4 bases and J dropped 3 bases, with 9 bases sitting between them.

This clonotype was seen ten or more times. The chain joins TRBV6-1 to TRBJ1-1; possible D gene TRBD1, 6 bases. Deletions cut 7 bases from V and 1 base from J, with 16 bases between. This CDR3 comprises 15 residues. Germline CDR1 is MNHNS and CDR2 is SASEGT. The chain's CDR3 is CASKSQGQTNTEAFF. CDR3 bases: TGTGCCAGCAAATCACAGGGACAAACGAACACTGAAGCTTTCTTT.

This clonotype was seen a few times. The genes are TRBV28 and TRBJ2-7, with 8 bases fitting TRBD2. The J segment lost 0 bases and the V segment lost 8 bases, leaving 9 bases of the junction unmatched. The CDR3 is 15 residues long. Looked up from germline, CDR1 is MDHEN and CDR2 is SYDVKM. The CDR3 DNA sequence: TGTGCCAGCGCCGGGAGGGCTACGAGCTCCTACGAGCAGTACTTC. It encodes CASAGRATSSYEQYF.

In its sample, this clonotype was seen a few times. As DNA, the CDR3 is TGTGCCAGCAGTCTGGGGCGGACACAGAATAATTCACCCCTCCACTTT. Amino acids: CASSLGRTQNNSPLHF. The chain carries TRBV28 and TRBJ1-6; a possible D gene is TRBD1 (5 bases). Germline values: CDR1 MDHEN, CDR2 SYDVKM. The CDR3 sequence is 16 residues long. Trimming took 5 bases from V and 5 from J, leaving 16 bases between them.

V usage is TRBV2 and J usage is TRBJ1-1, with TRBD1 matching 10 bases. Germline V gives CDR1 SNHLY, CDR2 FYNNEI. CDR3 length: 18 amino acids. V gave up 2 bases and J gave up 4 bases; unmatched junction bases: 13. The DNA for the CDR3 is TGTGCCAGCAGTGAACGCCCACCGGGACAGGGGAGGGGCACTGAAGCTTTCTTT. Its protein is CASSERPPGQGRGTEAFF.

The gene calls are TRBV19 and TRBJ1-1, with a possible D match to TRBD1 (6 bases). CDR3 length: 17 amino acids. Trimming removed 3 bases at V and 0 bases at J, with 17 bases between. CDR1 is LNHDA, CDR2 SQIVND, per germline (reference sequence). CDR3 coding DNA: TGTGCCAGTAGTATCTTTCCCTTCGACAGGCTGAACACTGAAGCTTTCTTT. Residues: CASSIFPFDRLNTEAFF. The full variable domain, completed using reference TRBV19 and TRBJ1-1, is DGGITQSPKYLFRKEGQNVTLSCEQNLNHDAMYWYRQDPGQGLRLIYYSQIVNDFQKGDIAEGYSVSREKKESFPLTVTSAQKNPTAFYLCASSIFPFDRLNTEAFFGQGTRLTVV.

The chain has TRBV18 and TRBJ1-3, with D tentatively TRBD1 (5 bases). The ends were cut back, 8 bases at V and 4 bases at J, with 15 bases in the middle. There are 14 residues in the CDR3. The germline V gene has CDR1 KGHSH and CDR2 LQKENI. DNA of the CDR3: TGTGCCAGCAGCAAAGGGGATCTAGGAAACACCATATATTTT. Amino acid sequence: CASSKGDLGNTIYF.

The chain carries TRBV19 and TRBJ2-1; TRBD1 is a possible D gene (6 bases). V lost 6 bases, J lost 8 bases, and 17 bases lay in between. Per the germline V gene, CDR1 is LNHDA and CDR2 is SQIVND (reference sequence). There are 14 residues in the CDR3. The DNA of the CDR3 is TGTGCCAGTAGATTGACAGGATACAGGGATGAGCAGTTCTTC. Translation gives CASRLTGYRDEQFF.

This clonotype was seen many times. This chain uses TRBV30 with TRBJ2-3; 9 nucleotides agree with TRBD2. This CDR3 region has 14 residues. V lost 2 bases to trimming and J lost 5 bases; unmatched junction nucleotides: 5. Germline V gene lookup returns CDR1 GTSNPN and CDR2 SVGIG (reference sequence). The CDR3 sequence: CAWSRAGGKDTQYF. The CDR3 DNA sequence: TGTGCCTGGAGTAGAGCGGGAGGAAAAGATACGCAGTATTTT.

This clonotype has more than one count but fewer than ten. The CDR3 spells CAISPRAGVDEQYF. CDR3 nucleotide sequence: TGTGCCATCTCCCCCCGGGCGGGAGTAGACGAGCAGTACTTC. The chain employs TRBV10-3 and TRBJ2-7; 7 bases agree with TRBD2. Germline lookup yields CDR1 ENHRY and CDR2 SYGVKD. The CDR3 sequence is 14 residues long. With V trimmed by 8 bases and J by 5 bases, 12 bases remained unmatched.

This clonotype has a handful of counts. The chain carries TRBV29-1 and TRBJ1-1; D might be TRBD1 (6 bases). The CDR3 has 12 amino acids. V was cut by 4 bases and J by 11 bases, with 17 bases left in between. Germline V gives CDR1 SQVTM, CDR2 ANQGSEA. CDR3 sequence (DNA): TGCAGCGTTGTCGGGGGCAGTATCGGGGCTTTCTTT. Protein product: CSVVGGSIGAFF.

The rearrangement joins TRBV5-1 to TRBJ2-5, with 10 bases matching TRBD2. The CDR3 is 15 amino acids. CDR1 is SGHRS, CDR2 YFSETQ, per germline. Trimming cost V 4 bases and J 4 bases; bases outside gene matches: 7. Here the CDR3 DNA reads TGCGCCAGCAGCCGAGCGGGAGGGCCATCAGAGACCCAGTACTTC. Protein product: CASSRAGGPSETQYF.

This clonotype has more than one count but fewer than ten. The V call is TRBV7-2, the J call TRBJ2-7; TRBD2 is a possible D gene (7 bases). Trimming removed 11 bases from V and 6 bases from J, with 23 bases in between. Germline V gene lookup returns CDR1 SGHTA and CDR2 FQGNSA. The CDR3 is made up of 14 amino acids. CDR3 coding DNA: TGTGCCGTGAGCCGGGGGGCTAGTCGGTTCGAGCAGTACTTC. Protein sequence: CAVSRGASRFEQYF.

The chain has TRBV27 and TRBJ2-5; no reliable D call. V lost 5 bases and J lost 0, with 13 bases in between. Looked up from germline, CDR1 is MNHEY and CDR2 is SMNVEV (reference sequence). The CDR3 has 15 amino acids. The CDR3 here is CASSLSANYQETQYF. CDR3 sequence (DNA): TGTGCCAGCAGTCTGTCAGCTAACTACCAAGAGACCCAGTACTTC.

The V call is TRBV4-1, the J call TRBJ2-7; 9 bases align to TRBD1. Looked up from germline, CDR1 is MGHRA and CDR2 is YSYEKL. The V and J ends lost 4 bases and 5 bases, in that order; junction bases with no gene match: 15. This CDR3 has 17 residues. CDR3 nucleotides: TGCGCCAGCAGCCGCAATACTCCCGGACAGGGGTTTAACGAGCAGTACTTC. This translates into CASSRNTPGQGFNEQYF.